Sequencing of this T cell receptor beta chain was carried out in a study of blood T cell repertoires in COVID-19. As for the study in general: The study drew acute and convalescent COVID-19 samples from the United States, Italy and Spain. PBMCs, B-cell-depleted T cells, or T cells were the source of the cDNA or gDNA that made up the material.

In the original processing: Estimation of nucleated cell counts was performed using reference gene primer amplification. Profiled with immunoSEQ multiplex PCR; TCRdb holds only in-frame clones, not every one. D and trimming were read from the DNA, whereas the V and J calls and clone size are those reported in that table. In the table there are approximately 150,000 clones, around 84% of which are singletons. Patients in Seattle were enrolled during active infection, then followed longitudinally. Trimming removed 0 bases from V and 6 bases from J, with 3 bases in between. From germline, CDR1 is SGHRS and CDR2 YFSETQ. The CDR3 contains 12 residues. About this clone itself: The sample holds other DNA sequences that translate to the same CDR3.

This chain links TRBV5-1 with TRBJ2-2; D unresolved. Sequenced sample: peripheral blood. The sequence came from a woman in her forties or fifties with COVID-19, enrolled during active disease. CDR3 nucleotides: TGCGCCAGCAGCTTGGTATCCGGGGAGCTGTTTTTT. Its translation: CASSLVSGELFF.